These 20 T cell receptor beta chains were sequenced from one sample in a study of Ad26.COV2.S vaccination and SARS-CoV-2 variants. The treatment denotes: 15 to 20 received Ad26.COV2.S at low or high dose, single or two shots; 5 received placebo; per-sample allocation not given. Specimens were obtained on day 63 following the first vaccine or placebo injection. Repertoires were generated with immunoSEQ multiplex PCR, while TCRdb's copy carries only in-frame clones and drops some. The sample yields over 400,000 clones, roughly 89% seen once. The input for sequencing was peripheral blood, taken in a trial of Ad26.COV2.S vaccine versus placebo. These receptors were collected from a person between 18 and 65 years old who received the Ad26.COV2.S COVID-19 vaccine or a placebo.

J is TRBJ2-1 and V is TRBV9, with 7 bases matching TRBD2. CDR1 and CDR2 (germline): SGDLS, YYNGEE. The CDR3 spans 14 residues. The trim removed 2 bases at V and 9 bases at J, leaving 8 bases unmatched. The CDR3 nucleotides are TGTGCCAGCAGCGTGGGGGGACTATTTGGTGAGCAGTTCTTC. It yields the protein CASSVGGLFGEQFF. Supplemented by reference TRBV9 and TRBJ2-1, the full variable domain reads DSGVTQTPKHLITATGQRVTLRCSPRSGDLSVYWYQQSLDQGLQFLIQYYNGEERAKGNILERFSAQQFPDLHSELNLSSLELGDSALYFCASSVGGLFGEQFFGPGTRLTVL.

The chain has TRBV19 and TRBJ1-1; unclear D gene. CDR1 LNHDA and CDR2 SQIVND come from the germline V gene (reference sequence). This CDR3 spans 13 amino acids. Trimming removed 1 base from V and 5 bases from J, with 8 bases in between. The CDR3 sequence: CASSIGGETEAFF. In nucleotides, the CDR3 is TGTGCCAGTAGTATAGGCGGAGAGACTGAAGCTTTCTTT.

The rearrangement uses TRBV11-2 and TRBJ2-6; D gene unclear. The CDR3 sequence is 16 residues long. Germline CDR1 reads SGHAT; CDR2 reads FQNNGV. V was trimmed by 8 bases and J by 0 bases, leaving 14 bases between them. CDR3 protein: CASSPTSGSGANVLTF. CDR3 nucleotide sequence: TGTGCCAGCTCTCCTACCTCGGGCTCTGGGGCCAACGTCCTGACTTTC. The variable domain in full, completed from reference TRBV11-2 and TRBJ2-6, reads EAGVAQSPRYKIIEKRQSVAFWCNPISGHATLYWYQQILGQGPKLLIQFQNNGVVDDSQLPKDRFSAERLKGVDSTLKIQPAKLEDSAVYLCASSPTSGSGANVLTFGAGSRLTVL.

The chain links TRBV18 to TRBJ1-4; D remains ambiguous. V was clipped by 2 bases and J by 8 bases, with 9 bases between them. Germline loops: CDR1 KGHSH, CDR2 LQKENI. The CDR3 has 13 residues. CDR3 residues: CASSPVKGEKLFF. CDR3 bases: TGTGCCAGCTCACCAGTTAAGGGAGAAAAACTGTTTTTT.

This clone turned up a few times. This sequence joins TRBV2 and TRBJ1-2; TRBD1 is a possible D gene (5 bases). Germline CDR1 and CDR2: SNHLY and FYNNEI. Between the trimmed V and J ends, which lost 6 bases and 13 bases, there was a span of 24 bases. CDR3 size: 14 residues. CDR3 sequence reads: CASSNGRGYEVGTF. CDR3 sequence (DNA): TGTGCCAGCAGCAACGGACGGGGCTATGAGGTGGGCACCTTC.

The chain employs TRBV19 and TRBJ2-7; D unresolved. This CDR3 contains 13 residues. Germline V gene lookup returns CDR1 LNHDA and CDR2 SQIVND (reference sequence). V gave up 10 bases and J gave up 0 bases, with 13 bases separating them. CDR3 residues: CATQSPDSYEQYF. The CDR3 region has the DNA TGTGCCACTCAGTCTCCGGACTCCTACGAGCAGTACTTC.

The chain joins TRBV6-2 or TRBV6-3 to TRBJ2-6, with TRBD2 as a possible D gene (6 bases). V was clipped by 4 bases and J by 2 bases, with 15 bases between them. Germline V gives CDR1 MNHEY, CDR2 SVGEGT. The CDR3 contains 17 residues. CDR3 bases: TGTGCCAGCAGTTCCCGGCGGGGCAAGGCTGGGGCCAACGTCCTGACTTTC. The encoded protein is CASSSRRGKAGANVLTF.

The V call is TRBV30, the J call TRBJ1-1; D is unresolved. In germline, CDR1 is GTSNPN, CDR2 SVGIG (reference sequence). This CDR3 has 12 amino acids. V was trimmed by 3 bases and J by 4 bases, leaving 9 bases between them. The CDR3 nucleotides are TGTGCCTGGAGAACTCTGGTCACTGAAGCTTTCTTT. Protein: CAWRTLVTEAFF.

The chain employs TRBV18 and TRBJ2-7; TRBD2 matches 12 bases. This CDR3 has 14 residues. V lost 3 bases, J lost 7 bases, and 4 bases stayed unmatched. Germline values: CDR1 KGHSH, CDR2 LQKENI. This CDR3 reads CASSPTLAGGEQYV. The CDR3 nucleotides read TGTGCCAGCTCACCGACCCTAGCGGGAGGGGAGCAGTACGTC.

The J gene is TRBJ1-1, the V gene TRBV7-9, with TRBD1 as a possible D gene (5 bases). The CDR3 is made up of 13 amino acids. Germline values: CDR1 SEHNR, CDR2 FQNEAQ (reference sequence). Between the trimmed V and J ends, which lost 4 bases and 1 base, there was a span of 7 bases. CDR3 DNA sequence: TGTGCCAGCAGCTACCAGGGGAACACTGAAGCTTTCTTT. Its translation: CASSYQGNTEAFF.

V usage is TRBV4-3 and J usage is TRBJ2-5; tentatively, D is TRBD2 (7 bases). CDR3 length: 20 residues. Trimming removed 0 bases from V and 7 bases from J, with 30 bases in between. Germline V lookup: CDR1 LGHNA, CDR2 YSLEER. CDR3 region: CASSQDPGGPGLGRLVTQYF. DNA for the CDR3: TGCGCCAGCAGCCAAGACCCGGGGGGCCCGGGACTGGGGCGTTTAGTGACCCAGTACTTC.

The V gene is TRBV4-3, the J gene TRBJ1-6; 7 nucleotides agree with TRBD1. V trimming: 2 bases; J trimming: 8 bases; junction bases outside the gene matches: 6. Germline lookup yields CDR1 LGHNA and CDR2 YSLEER. The CDR3 is 15 amino acids. The CDR3 nucleotides are TGCGCCAGCAGCCAACGCTCCAGGGGGGATTCACCCCTCCACTTT. Its translation: CASSQRSRGDSPLHF.

The V and J genes are TRBV29-1 and TRBJ2-3; no reliable D call. This CDR3 has 14 amino acids. In germline, CDR1 is SQVTM, CDR2 ANQGSEA. V lost 7 bases, J lost 2 bases, and 16 bases lay in between. The DNA of the CDR3 is TGCAGCGGCTCATACTACCAACTCACAGATACGCAGTATTTT. This sequence encodes CSGSYYQLTDTQYF.

The chain uses TRBV27 and TRBJ1-1; D is perhaps TRBD1 (5 bases). Deletions cut 8 bases from V and 6 bases from J, with 16 bases between. CDR3 length: 13 amino acids. Per germline, CDR1 MNHEY and CDR2 SMNVEV (reference sequence). For the CDR3, the DNA is TGTGCCAGCGGCCAGGGAGGGGTCTCTGAAGCTTTCTTT. Translating gives CASGQGGVSEAFF.

The chain joins TRBV24-1 to TRBJ1-5, with no clear D. Germline lookup yields CDR1 KGHDR and CDR2 SFDVKD. V shed 5 bases and J shed 8 bases, with 9 bases lying between them. The CDR3 length is 12 residues. CDR3 loop: CATSVPLEPQHF. CDR3 bases: TGTGCCACCAGTGTCCCCCTTGAGCCCCAGCATTTT.

The rearrangement uses TRBV3-1 (or the pseudogene TRBV3-2) and TRBJ1-1; D call uncertain. The germline V gene encodes CDR1 LGHDT and CDR2 YNNKEL (reference sequence). The ends were cut back, 1 base at V and 1 base at J, with 10 bases in the middle. The CDR3 is made up of 15 amino acids. CDR3 residues: CASSQGVHRNTEAFF. In nucleotides, the CDR3 is TGTGCCAGCAGCCAAGGGGTACATCGGAACACTGAAGCTTTCTTT.

Comment on this clone: At one end the junction does not follow the germline gene, possibly because of a read error. The chain recombines TRBV11-3 with TRBJ2-2; 10 nucleotides align to TRBD1. CDR1 is SGHNT, CDR2 YENEEA, per germline. CDR3 size: 15 residues. The CDR3: CASSLDRGRTGELFF. Written as DNA, the CDR3 is TGTGCCAGCAGCCTAGACAGGGGGCGGACCGGGGAGCTGTTTTTT.

CDR3 amino acids: CATLDRDNEKLFF. Written as DNA, the CDR3 is TGTGCCACCTTGGACAGAGATAATGAAAAACTGTTTTTT. This chain uses TRBV28 with TRBJ1-4, with TRBD1 as a possible D gene (6 bases). This CDR3 spans 13 amino acids. V was trimmed by 10 bases and J by 4 bases, leaving 13 bases between them. Germline lookup yields CDR1 MDHEN and CDR2 SYDVKM.

The rearrangement joins TRBV28 to TRBJ2-7; 8 positions match TRBD1. Germline V CDR1 and CDR2: MDHEN, SYDVKM. V shed 6 bases and J 2 bases; nucleotides not matched to a gene: 9. This CDR3 spans 15 amino acids. The CDR3 DNA reads TGTGCCAGCAGGCAAGGACAGGGCGCTCCCTACGAGCAGTACTTC. Its protein product is CASRQGQGAPYEQYF. The whole variable domain, remainder taken from reference TRBV28 and TRBJ2-7, is DVKVTQSSRYLVKRTGEKVFLECVQDMDHENMFWYRQDPGLGLRLIYFSYDVKMKEKGDIPEGYSVSREKKERFSLILESASTNQTSMYLCASRQGQGAPYEQYFGPGTRLTVT.

The chain carries TRBV6-4 and TRBJ2-5, with 7 bases identical to TRBD1. This CDR3 has 13 residues. Germline trimming cut 10 bases from V and 0 bases from J; bases unmatched to any gene: 5. In germline, CDR1 is MRHNA, CDR2 SNTAGT. CDR3 protein: CATRQGHQETQYF. In nucleotides, the CDR3 is TGTGCCACCAGACAGGGCCACCAAGAGACCCAGTACTTC.